The 31 T cell receptor beta chains listed next were all sequenced from one sample in a study of blood T cell repertoires in COVID-19. Using immunoSEQ multiplex PCR, the repertoire was profiled, and TCRdb retains in-frame clones only, with some absent. The repertoire holds around 260,000 clones, with roughly 86% as singletons. The source material was peripheral blood. These receptors were obtained from a human donor in a cohort sampled during active COVID-19.

Concerning this clone itself: A read error may account for a junction end that differs from germline. V and J are TRBV10-2 and TRBJ2-1; D gene unclear. The CDR3 is 12 residues long. Germline CDR1 reads WSHSY; CDR2 reads SAAADI. The CDR3 bases are TGCGCCAGCAGTGAGTGGCACAAGGAGCAGTTCTTC. Translation gives CASSEWHKEQFF.

V usage is TRBV24-1 and J usage is TRBJ2-7; TRBD2 aligns across 10 bases. In germline, CDR1 is KGHDR, CDR2 SFDVKD. The CDR3 runs 15 residues. Germline trimming cut 4 bases from V and 3 bases from J; bases unmatched to any gene: 5. CDR3 DNA sequence: TGTGCCACCAGTGACAAGCTAGCGGGAGTCTACGAGCAGTACTTC. Translating gives CATSDKLAGVYEQYF.

The rearrangement uses TRBV5-1 and TRBJ2-5; D may be TRBD2 (6 bases). Germline CDR1 SGHRS, CDR2 YFSETQ. The V end was cut by 4 bases, the J end by 4 bases, with 20 bases between. This CDR3 contains 16 residues. Here the CDR3 reads CASSRTGGVSTETQYF. The CDR3 bases are TGCGCCAGCAGCCGAACGGGCGGGGTCTCAACAGAGACCCAGTACTTC.

This clone was seen once. The gene calls are TRBV27 and TRBJ1-1; 8 bases fit TRBD1. This CDR3 is 15 amino acids long. CDR1 and CDR2 (germline): MNHEY, SMNVEV (reference sequence). V dropped 7 bases and J dropped 4; count of bases not matched to a gene: 11. Here the CDR3 DNA reads TGTGCCAGCACCCCGACAGGGGTTTGGGCCACTGAAGCTTTCTTT. It translates to CASTPTGVWATEAFF.

In its sample, this clone was seen once. The chain joins TRBV2 to TRBJ1-1; 9 nucleotides agree with TRBD1. The CDR3 length is 14 residues. V lost 5 bases to trimming and J lost 4 bases; unmatched junction nucleotides: 5. Germline V CDR1 and CDR2: SNHLY, FYNNEI. The CDR3 region has the DNA TGTGCCAGCAGTACTACGACAGGGGGCACTGAAGCTTTCTTT. Translation: CASSTTTGGTEAFF.

This clone was recorded a few times. The chain employs TRBV5-1 and TRBJ2-3; 9 bases align to TRBD1. Germline CDR1 reads SGHRS; CDR2 reads YFSETQ. The V and J ends lost 6 bases and 0 bases, in that order; junction bases with no gene match: 5. The CDR3 extends over 15 amino acids. This chain's CDR3 is CASNPTGGSTDTQYF. As DNA, the CDR3 is TGCGCCAGCAACCCGACAGGGGGAAGCACAGATACGCAGTATTTT.

This chain joins TRBV3-1 (or the pseudogene TRBV3-2) and TRBJ2-7; D not resolved. The V end lost 4 bases, the J end lost 3 bases, and 10 bases lay between the germline ends. CDR1 is LGHDT, CDR2 YNNKEL, per germline (reference sequence). This CDR3 spans 13 amino acids. The CDR3 spells CASSPPGGYEQYF. In DNA form, the CDR3 reads TGTGCCAGCAGCCCGCCCGGTGGCTACGAGCAGTACTTC.

The genes are TRBV27 and TRBJ2-3, with D maybe TRBD1 (6 bases). Germline loops: CDR1 MNHEY, CDR2 SMNVEV (reference sequence). V lost 4 bases and J lost 3, with 17 bases in between. This CDR3 has 16 amino acids. For the CDR3, the DNA is TGTGCCAGCAGTTCCCTGGGCAGGGGTGCGACAGATACGCAGTATTTT. As protein: CASSSLGRGATDTQYF.

The V and J genes are TRBV6-5 and TRBJ1-2, with 7 bases matching TRBD1. Germline V gene data show CDR1 as MNHEY and CDR2 as SVGAGI. Germline trimming cut 6 bases from V and 6 bases from J; bases unmatched to any gene: 7. The CDR3 totals 13 residues. CDR3 DNA: TGTGCCAGCAGGGAGACAGGGTTACATGGCTACACCTTC. Residues: CASRETGLHGYTF.

The chain has TRBV5-4 and TRBJ2-7; D perhaps matches TRBD1 (6 bases). The V gene's germline CDR1 is SGHNT and CDR2 YYREEE (reference sequence). The ends were cut back, 4 bases at V and 3 bases at J, with 17 bases in the middle. The CDR3 is 15 residues long. CDR3 DNA: TGTGCCAGCAGCCCGCCGGGACATGGGATCTACGAGCAGTACTTC. Translation: CASSPPGHGIYEQYF.

The chain links TRBV30 to TRBJ1-2; D call uncertain. The V gene's germline CDR1 is GTSNPN and CDR2 SVGIG (reference sequence). Trimming took 0 bases from V and 7 from J, leaving 15 bases between them. This CDR3 is built from 14 residues. This CDR3 reads CAWSVPGGKLGYTF. As DNA, the CDR3 is TGTGCCTGGAGTGTACCGGGAGGGAAGCTTGGCTACACCTTC.

This clone was observed a few times. The chain recombines TRBV6-6 with TRBJ2-2; no firm D call. The CDR3 extends over 17 amino acids. V lost 5 bases, J lost 1 base, and 17 bases lay in between. From germline, CDR1 is MNHNY and CDR2 SVGAGI (reference sequence). This CDR3 reads CASSPSAGHLNTGELFF. Written as DNA, the CDR3 is TGTGCCAGCAGTCCGTCCGCTGGGCACCTGAACACCGGGGAGCTGTTTTTT.

The DNA of the CDR3 is TGTGCCAGCAGCTTAGGTGTAGGGACAGAAGGGCTGTTCTTC. Translating it yields CASSLGVGTEGLFF. The chain links TRBV7-2 to TRBJ2-1; 7 nucleotides match TRBD1. V shed 1 base and J 15 bases; nucleotides not matched to a gene: 12. This CDR3 region has 14 residues. CDR1 and CDR2 from the germline V gene are SGHTA and FQGNSA.

CDR3 protein: CASSQEQGQETQYF. In DNA, the CDR3 is TGCGCCAGCAGCCAAGAACAGGGGCAAGAGACCCAGTACTTC. The rearrangement joins TRBV4-1 to TRBJ2-5; 7 bases map to TRBD1. With V trimmed by 0 bases and J by 2 bases, 0 bases remained unmatched. The CDR3 is made up of 14 amino acids. Looked up from germline, CDR1 is MGHRA and CDR2 is YSYEKL.

The DNA of the CDR3 is TGTGCCAGCAGTCTGACAGGGGGGCCCTATGGCTACACCTTC. This gives the protein CASSLTGGPYGYTF. This sequence joins TRBV28 and TRBJ1-2; 9 bases line up with TRBD1. Germline trimming cut 5 bases from V and 4 bases from J; bases unmatched to any gene: 5. Germline V lookup: CDR1 MDHEN, CDR2 SYDVKM. CDR3 size: 14 residues.

A single count supports this clone. This chain joins TRBV29-1 and TRBJ1-5; TRBD1 agrees at 7 bases. V lost 4 bases and J lost 7; bases outside the gene matches: 4. From germline, CDR1 is SQVTM and CDR2 ANQGSEA. The CDR3 has 12 amino acids. CDR3 DNA: TGCAGCGTTGGAGGGGGCGCACAGCCCCAGCATTTT. Translated: CSVGGGAQPQHF.

The genes are TRBV10-3 and TRBJ1-4, with D perhaps matching TRBD1 (5 bases). Germline CDR1 and CDR2: ENHRY and SYGVKD. V lost 0 bases and J 8 bases, leaving 13 bases between the germline ends. This CDR3 has 15 amino acids. CDR3 in DNA: TGTGCCATCAGTGAGTCGGGGGGGGATAGAGAAAAACTGTTTTTT. Translation: CAISESGGDREKLFF.

This chain connects TRBV27 to TRBJ1-5; 7 bases agree with TRBD1. This CDR3 region has 16 residues. Germline assignment: CDR1 MNHEY and CDR2 SMNVEV (reference sequence). J gave up 5 bases and V 0 bases, and 7 bases lay outside the gene matches. The CDR3 loop is CASSLSAGGFDQPQHF. In nucleotides, the CDR3 is TGTGCCAGCAGTTTATCCGCAGGGGGTTTCGATCAGCCCCAGCATTTT.

The CDR3 nucleotides read TGTGCCAGCAGCATGGGAGGAGGGGGCATCGAAAAACTGTTTTTT. This codes for CASSMGGGGIEKLFF. The chain is built from TRBV6-2 or TRBV6-3 and TRBJ1-4; 7 positions match TRBD1. Trimming removed 6 bases from V and 8 bases from J; junction bases left unmatched: 12. Germline V gives CDR1 MNHEY, CDR2 SVGEGT. The CDR3 has 15 residues.

This chain uses TRBV6-4 with TRBJ1-1; D unclear. CDR1 and CDR2 from the germline V gene are MRHNA and SNTAGT. This CDR3 contains 14 residues. V was clipped by 6 bases and J by 1 base, with 12 bases between them. The CDR3 here is CASRKHRENTEAFF. CDR3 DNA sequence: TGTGCCAGCAGAAAACACCGGGAGAACACTGAAGCTTTCTTT.

The chain carries TRBV6-5 and TRBJ1-1; D gene unclear. V lost 4 bases, J lost 4 bases, and 13 bases lay in between. From germline, CDR1 is MNHEY and CDR2 SVGAGI. The CDR3 covers 14 residues. The CDR3 is CASSSPRESTEAFF. The CDR3 DNA follows: TGTGCCAGCAGTTCTCCTCGCGAGAGCACTGAAGCTTTCTTT.

Written as DNA, the CDR3 is TGTGCCAGCAGCCGTTTCTTCTCCGGCACTGAAGCTTTCTTT. Translated, it gives CASSRFFSGTEAFF. The chain links TRBV7-2 to TRBJ1-1; no firm D call. CDR3 size: 14 residues. V was clipped by 5 bases and J by 4 bases, with 14 bases between them. Germline V gene lookup returns CDR1 SGHTA and CDR2 FQGNSA. Full variable domain (outside the CDR3, taken from reference TRBV7-2 and TRBJ1-1): GAGVSQSPSNKVTEKGKDVELRCDPISGHTALYWYRQSLGQGLEFLIYFQGNSAPDKSGLPSDRFSAERTGGSVSTLTIQRTQQEDSAVYLCASSRFFSGTEAFFGQGTRLTVV.

The rearrangement links TRBV28 to TRBJ2-7; D is undetermined. Germline assignment: CDR1 MDHEN and CDR2 SYDVKM. Trimming left V 2 bases short and J 3 bases short, with 5 bases between. The CDR3 runs 12 residues. CDR3 amino acids: CASSLGLYEQYF. As DNA, the CDR3 is TGTGCCAGCAGTTTAGGGCTCTACGAGCAGTACTTC.

The chain couples TRBV28 to TRBJ1-2, with 8 bases that match TRBD1. V dropped 6 bases and J dropped 8; count of bases not matched to a gene: 17. CDR3 length equals 16 residues. In germline, CDR1 is MDHEN, CDR2 SYDVKM. CDR3 sequence reads: CASRLAGGARGNGYTF. CDR3 in DNA: TGTGCCAGCAGGTTGGCAGGGGGCGCGAGGGGGAACGGCTACACCTTC.

The genes are TRBV20-1 and TRBJ2-5; TRBD2 matches 7 bases. The J segment lost 5 bases and the V segment lost 5 bases, leaving 2 bases of the junction unmatched. The CDR3 loop spans 11 amino acids. The germline V gene has CDR1 DFQATT and CDR2 SNEGSKA (reference sequence). The CDR3 sequence is CSALGGETQYF. For the CDR3, the DNA is TGCAGTGCTTTGGGGGGGGAGACCCAGTACTTC.

The CDR3 sequence: CASSLAGGSGDTQYF. Here the CDR3 DNA reads TGTGCCAGCAGCCTAGCGGGAGGGTCTGGAGATACGCAGTATTTT. The chain uses TRBV7-3 and TRBJ2-3, with 12 bases that match TRBD2. This CDR3 contains 15 residues. V lost 5 bases to trimming and J lost 5 bases; unmatched junction nucleotides: 5. Germline CDR1 SGHTA, CDR2 FQGTGA.

J is TRBJ2-7 and V is TRBV7-9; TRBD2 aligns across 8 bases. Trimming took 5 bases from V and 3 from J; bases not matched to a gene: 12. Germline V lookup: CDR1 SEHNR, CDR2 FQNEAQ (reference sequence). The CDR3 covers 16 residues. Here the CDR3 reads CASSRISGKVVYEQYF. DNA of the CDR3: TGTGCCAGCAGCCGTATTAGCGGGAAAGTGGTCTACGAGCAGTACTTC.

This chain connects TRBV6-5 to TRBJ1-4; D remains ambiguous. CDR1 and CDR2 (germline): MNHEY, SVGAGI. V lost 4 bases and J lost 5, with 8 bases in between. This CDR3 has 13 residues. The CDR3 DNA reads TGTGCCAGCAGTTCTTACCAGAATGAAAAACTGTTTTTT. Amino acid sequence: CASSSYQNEKLFF.

The sample holds a few counts of this clone. The gene calls are TRBV28 and TRBJ1-2, with D tentatively TRBD1 (5 bases). The germline gives CDR1 MDHEN, CDR2 SYDVKM. This CDR3 contains 15 residues. The V end lost 5 bases, the J end lost 2 bases, and 15 bases lay between the germline ends. Here the CDR3 DNA reads TGTGCCAGCAGTACCACCCGCCGGGGGAACTATGGCTACACCTTC. Translated, it gives CASSTTRRGNYGYTF.

This sequence joins TRBV28 and TRBJ2-7, with 7 bases matching TRBD1. V gave up 6 bases and J gave up 2 bases; unmatched junction bases: 10. Germline V gene sequence: CDR1 MDHEN, CDR2 SYDVKM. This CDR3 has 15 residues. This chain's CDR3 is CASSPRGTAAYEQYF. CDR3 in DNA: TGTGCCAGCAGCCCTAGGGGGACAGCCGCCTACGAGCAGTACTTC.

This chain uses TRBV25-1 with TRBJ1-2; 8 bases agree with TRBD1. The CDR3 totals 16 residues. The trim removed 4 bases at V and 8 bases at J, leaving 15 bases unmatched. Germline lookup yields CDR1 MGHDK and CDR2 SYGVNS. The CDR3 sequence: CASSGLIGTGGGGYTF. CDR3 DNA: TGTGCCAGCAGTGGCCTAATTGGGACAGGAGGAGGAGGCTACACCTTC.